Sequencing of this TCR beta chain was carried out in a study of OX40 agonist ivuxolimab in advanced cancers. Study information: Patients were given ivuxolimab, an antibody that agonizes OX40 (CD134). Every 2 weeks, patients got intravenous ivuxolimab at one of six dose levels (0.01-10 mg/kg).

The CDR3 runs to 14 residues. V lost 3 bases and J lost 4, with 10 bases in between. Germline lookup yields CDR1 MNHEY and CDR2 SMNVEV (reference sequence). A single count supports this clone. Sequencing used immunoSEQ multiplex PCR; TCRdb keeps in-frame clones, though not all of them. The sample has roughly 74,000 clones, around 94% seen once. The V call is TRBV27, the J call TRBJ1-5; possible D gene TRBD1, 5 bases. This receptor was identified in an adult with an advanced solid tumor such as melanoma, head and neck, liver or kidney cancer. The sample here was CD4+ or CD8+ T cells sorted from blood, taken in a trial of the OX40 agonist ivuxolimab. The CDR3 bases are TGTGCCAGCAGTTTTCTTAACAGGAATCAGCCCCAGCATTTT. It is translated as CASSFLNRNQPQHF.